This TCR beta chain was retrieved from a study of T-cell reconstitution after alpha-beta-depleted transplantation in children. Study-wide results and limits: From surviving recipient T cells and thymic progenitors came the high day-60 TCRbeta diversity observed in some patients. About two months after transplant, alpha-beta T cells reportedly came from several hundred expanded graft clones. Newly generated T cells supplied most T-cell counts and diversity one year post-transplant.

This clonotype was seen ten or more times. Its antigen is unidentified. J was trimmed by 2 bases and V by 0 bases; bases with no gene match: 8. The germline CDR1 and CDR2 sequences are LGHNA and YSLEER. This CDR3 has 19 residues. Researchers prepared the TCRbeta library using unique molecular identifiers, the study reports. TCRdb called the PCR reads again in MiXCR, with one record for every CDR3 protein. Of 200,000 or so distinct CDR3 sequences listed, 6.6% were seen once; the top ten hold 5.5%. The clonotype comes from a boy aged 2-9 years with acute lymphoblastic leukemia, due to receive a stem cell transplant. The source material was PBMCs, sampled before TCRalphabeta/CD19-depleted stem cell transplant. This sequence joins TRBV4-3 and TRBJ2-1, with 12 bases matching TRBD2. Written as DNA, the CDR3 is TGCGCCAGCAGCCAAGATCGCCTAGCGGGAGGGCCGACCTACAATGAGCAGTTCTTC. Protein: CASSQDRLAGGPTYNEQFF.